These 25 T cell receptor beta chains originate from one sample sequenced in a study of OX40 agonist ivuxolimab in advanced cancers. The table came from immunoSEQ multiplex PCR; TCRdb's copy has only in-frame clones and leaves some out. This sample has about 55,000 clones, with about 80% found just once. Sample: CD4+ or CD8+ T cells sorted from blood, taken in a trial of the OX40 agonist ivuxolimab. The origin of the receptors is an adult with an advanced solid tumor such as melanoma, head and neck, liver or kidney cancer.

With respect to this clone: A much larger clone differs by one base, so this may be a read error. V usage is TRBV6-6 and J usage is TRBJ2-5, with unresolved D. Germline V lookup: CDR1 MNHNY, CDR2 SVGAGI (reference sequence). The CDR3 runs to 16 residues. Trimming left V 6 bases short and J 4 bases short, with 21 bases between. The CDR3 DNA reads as TGTGCCAGCAGCCTCGACGTATCCCCCCTTCGAGAGACCCAGTACTTC. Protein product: CASSLDVSPLRETQYF.

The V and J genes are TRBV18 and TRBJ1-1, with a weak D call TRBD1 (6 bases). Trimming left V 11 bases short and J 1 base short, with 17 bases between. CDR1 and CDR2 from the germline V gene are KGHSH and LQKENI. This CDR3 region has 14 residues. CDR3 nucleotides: TGTGCCTCAGATCCTGGGACAAAGAACACTGAAGCTTTCTTT. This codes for CASDPGTKNTEAFF.

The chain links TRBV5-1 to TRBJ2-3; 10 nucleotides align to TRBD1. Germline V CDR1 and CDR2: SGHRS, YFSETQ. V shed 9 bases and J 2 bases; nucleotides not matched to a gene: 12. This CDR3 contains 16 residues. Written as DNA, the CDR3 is TGCGCCACCTCCCCAGGGGACAGGGGCCTCACAGATACGCAGTATTTT. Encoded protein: CATSPGDRGLTDTQYF.

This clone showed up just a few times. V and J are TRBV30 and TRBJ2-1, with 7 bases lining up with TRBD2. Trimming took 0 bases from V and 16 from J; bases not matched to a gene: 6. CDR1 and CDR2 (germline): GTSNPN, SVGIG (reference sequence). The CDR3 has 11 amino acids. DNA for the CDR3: TGTGCCTGGAGTGTACGGGAGGCCCCATTCTTC. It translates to CAWSVREAPFF.

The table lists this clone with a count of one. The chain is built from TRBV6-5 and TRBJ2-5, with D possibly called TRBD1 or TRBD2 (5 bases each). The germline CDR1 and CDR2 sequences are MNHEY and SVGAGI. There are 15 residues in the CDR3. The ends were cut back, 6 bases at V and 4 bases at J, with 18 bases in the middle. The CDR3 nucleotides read TGTGCCAGCAGCTCTGGGGAGCAGGGACGAGAGACCCAGTACTTC. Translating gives CASSSGEQGRETQYF.

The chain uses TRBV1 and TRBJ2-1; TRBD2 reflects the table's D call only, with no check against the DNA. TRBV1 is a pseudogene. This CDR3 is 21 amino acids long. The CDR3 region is CTSSQETGTISGRRPYNEQFF. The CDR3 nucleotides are TGCACCAGCAGCCAAGAGACAGGGACGATAAGCGGGAGAAGACCCTACAATGAGCAGTTCTTC.

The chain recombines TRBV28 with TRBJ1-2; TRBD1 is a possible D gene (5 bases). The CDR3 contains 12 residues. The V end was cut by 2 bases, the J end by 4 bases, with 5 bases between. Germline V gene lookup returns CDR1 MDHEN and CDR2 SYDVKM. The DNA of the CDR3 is TGTGCCAGCAGTTTAAGGGGCTATGGCTACACCTTC. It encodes CASSLRGYGYTF.

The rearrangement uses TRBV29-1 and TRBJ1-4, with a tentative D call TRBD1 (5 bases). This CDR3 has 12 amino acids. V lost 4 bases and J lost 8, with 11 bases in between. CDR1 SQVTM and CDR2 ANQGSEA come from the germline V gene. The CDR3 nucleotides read TGCAGCGTTGTGGGGGTAAAGGAAAAACTGTTTTTT. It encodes CSVVGVKEKLFF.

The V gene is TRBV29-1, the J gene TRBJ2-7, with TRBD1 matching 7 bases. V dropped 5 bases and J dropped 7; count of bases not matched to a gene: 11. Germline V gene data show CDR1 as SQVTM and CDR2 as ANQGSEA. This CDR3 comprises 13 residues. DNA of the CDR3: TGCAGCGTTCGGGACAGACATAGAGGAGAGCAGTACTTC. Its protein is CSVRDRHRGEQYF.

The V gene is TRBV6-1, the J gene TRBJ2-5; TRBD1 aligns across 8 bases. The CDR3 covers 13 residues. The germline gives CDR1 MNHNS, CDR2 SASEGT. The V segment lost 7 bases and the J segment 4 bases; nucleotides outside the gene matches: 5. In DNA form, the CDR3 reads TGTGCCAGCACCCAAGACAGGGGAGAGACCCAGTACTTC. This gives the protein CASTQDRGETQYF.

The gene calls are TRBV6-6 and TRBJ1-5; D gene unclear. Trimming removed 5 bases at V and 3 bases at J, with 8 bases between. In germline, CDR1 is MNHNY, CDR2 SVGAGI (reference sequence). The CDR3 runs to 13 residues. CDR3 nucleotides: TGTGCCAGCAGTAAGGAGTACAATCAGCCCCAGCATTTT. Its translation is CASSKEYNQPQHF.

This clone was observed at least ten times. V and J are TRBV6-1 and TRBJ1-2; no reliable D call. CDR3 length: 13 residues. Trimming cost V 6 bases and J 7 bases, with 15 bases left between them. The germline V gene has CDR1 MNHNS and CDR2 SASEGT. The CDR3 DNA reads TGTGCCAGCAGCCCATCTCGCTCGGGTGGCTACACCTTC. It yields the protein CASSPSRSGGYTF.

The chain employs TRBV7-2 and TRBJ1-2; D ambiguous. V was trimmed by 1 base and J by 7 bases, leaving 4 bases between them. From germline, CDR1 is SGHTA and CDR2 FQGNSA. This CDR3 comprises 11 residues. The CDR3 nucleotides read TGTGCCAGCAGCTTAGAGGTTGGCTACACCTTC. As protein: CASSLEVGYTF.

DNA of the CDR3: TGTGCCAGCAGCTTATCCGGAGGCTTTGGCGAGCAGTACTTC. Residues: CASSLSGGFGEQYF. The chain employs TRBV7-2 and TRBJ2-7; D might be TRBD2 (5 bases). The CDR3 consists of 14 residues. Germline V gene data show CDR1 as SGHTA and CDR2 as FQGNSA. Trimming took 2 bases from V and 6 from J, leaving 14 bases between them.

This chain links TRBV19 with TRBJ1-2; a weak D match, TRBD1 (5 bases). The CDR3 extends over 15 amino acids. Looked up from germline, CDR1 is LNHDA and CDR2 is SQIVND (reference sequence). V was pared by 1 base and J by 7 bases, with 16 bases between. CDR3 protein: CASSIVGRDVGGYTF. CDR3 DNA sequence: TGTGCCAGTAGTATAGTCGGAAGGGACGTAGGTGGCTACACCTTC.

CDR3 sequence: CASSPGQKETQYF. The CDR3 DNA follows: TGTGCCAGCTCACCGGGACAGAAAGAGACCCAGTACTTC. The chain recombines TRBV18 with TRBJ2-5; 7 nucleotides line up with TRBD1. The germline V gene encodes CDR1 KGHSH and CDR2 LQKENI. V lost 3 bases, J lost 3 bases, and 1 base stayed unmatched. This CDR3 is built from 13 residues.

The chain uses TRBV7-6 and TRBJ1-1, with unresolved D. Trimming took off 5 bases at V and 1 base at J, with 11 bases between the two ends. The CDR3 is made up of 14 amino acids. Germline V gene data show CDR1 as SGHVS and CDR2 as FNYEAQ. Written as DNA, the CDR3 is TGTGCCAGCAGCCCGAGGTTTTCGAACACTGAAGCTTTCTTT. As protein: CASSPRFSNTEAFF.

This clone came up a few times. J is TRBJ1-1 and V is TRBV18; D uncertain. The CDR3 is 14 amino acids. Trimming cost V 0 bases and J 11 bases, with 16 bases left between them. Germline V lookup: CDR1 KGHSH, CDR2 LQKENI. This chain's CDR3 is CASSPPFGNIQAFF. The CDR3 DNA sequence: TGTGCCAGCTCACCACCGTTTGGAAACATACAGGCTTTCTTT. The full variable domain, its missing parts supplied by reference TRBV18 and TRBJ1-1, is NAGVMQNPRHLVRRRGQEARLRCSPMKGHSHVYWYRQLPEEGLKFMVYLQKENIIDESGMPKERFSAEFPKEGPSILRIQQVVRGDSAAYFCASSPPFGNIQAFFGQGTRLTVV.

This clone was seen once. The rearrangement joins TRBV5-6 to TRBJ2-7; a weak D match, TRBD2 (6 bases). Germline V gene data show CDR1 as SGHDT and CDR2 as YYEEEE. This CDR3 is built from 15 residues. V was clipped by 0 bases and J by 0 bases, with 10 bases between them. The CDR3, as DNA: TGTGCCAGCAGCTTGGCTGGGGGGAGCTCCTACGAGCAGTACTTC. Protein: CASSLAGGSSYEQYF. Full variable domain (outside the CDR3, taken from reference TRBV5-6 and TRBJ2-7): DAGVTQSPTHLIKTRGQQVTLRCSPKSGHDTVSWYQQALGQGPQFIFQYYEEEERQRGNFPDRFSGHQFPNYSSELNVNALLLGDSALYLCASSLAGGSSYEQYFGPGTRLTVT.

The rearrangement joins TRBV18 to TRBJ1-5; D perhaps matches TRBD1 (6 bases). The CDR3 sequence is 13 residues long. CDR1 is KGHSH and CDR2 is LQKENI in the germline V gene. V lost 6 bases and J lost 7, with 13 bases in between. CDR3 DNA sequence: TGTGCCAGCTCCCCGTCCCAGGGGCAGCCCCAGCATTTT. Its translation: CASSPSQGQPQHF.

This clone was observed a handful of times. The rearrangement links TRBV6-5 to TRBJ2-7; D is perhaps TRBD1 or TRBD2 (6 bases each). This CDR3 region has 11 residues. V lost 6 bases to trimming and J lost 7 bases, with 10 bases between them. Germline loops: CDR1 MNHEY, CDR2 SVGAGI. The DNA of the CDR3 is TGTGCCAGCAGCCAGGGGAGGGAGCAGTACTTC. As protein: CASSQGREQYF.

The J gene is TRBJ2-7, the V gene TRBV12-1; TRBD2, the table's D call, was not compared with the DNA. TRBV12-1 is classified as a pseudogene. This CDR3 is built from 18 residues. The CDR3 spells CASSFFQPGLAETYEQYF. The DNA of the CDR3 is TGTGCCAGCAGCTTTTTTCAGCCGGGACTAGCGGAGACGTACGAGCAGTACTTC.

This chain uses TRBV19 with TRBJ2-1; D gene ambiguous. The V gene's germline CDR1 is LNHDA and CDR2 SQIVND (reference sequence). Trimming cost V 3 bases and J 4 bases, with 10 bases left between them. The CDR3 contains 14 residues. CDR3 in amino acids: CASSMALPYNEQFF. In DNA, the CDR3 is TGTGCCAGTAGTATGGCTCTGCCGTACAATGAGCAGTTCTTC.

The CDR3 sequence is CASSLVRGRDEKLFF. The CDR3 DNA sequence: TGTGCCAGCAGCTTAGTGCGGGGGCGCGATGAAAAACTGTTTTTT. This chain connects TRBV11-3 to TRBJ1-4; tentatively, D is TRBD1 (6 bases). There are 15 residues in the CDR3. V was clipped by 1 base and J by 6 bases, with 12 bases between them. Germline V gene sequence: CDR1 SGHNT, CDR2 YENEEA.

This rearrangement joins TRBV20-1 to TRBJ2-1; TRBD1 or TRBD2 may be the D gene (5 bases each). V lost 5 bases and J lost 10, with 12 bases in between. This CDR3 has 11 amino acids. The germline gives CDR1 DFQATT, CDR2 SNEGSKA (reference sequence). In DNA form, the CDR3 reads TGCAGTGCTTACCGGGACCTCGAGCAGTTCTTC. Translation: CSAYRDLEQFF.